These 15 T cell receptor beta chains originate from one sample sequenced in a study of shared clonotypes between healthy human individuals (dated by TCRdb to 2018 to 2021). Libraries were built with the immunoSEQ multiplex PCR assay. This immuneACCESS table, as held by TCRdb, lists in-frame sequences with V and J called but not all clones. Of the missing ones, under half trace to an unresolved V gene in checked studies; the others have no known cause. The sample table contains about 110,000 clones; only one count was recorded for around 68% of them. The ten largest clonotypes hold approximately 25% of the sample. The sample was memory CD8+ T cells sorted from blood. What the cell subset or site label conveys for this sample: CD45RO+ cells pooled with CCR7-negative TemRA cells. The source of these receptors is a young woman in good health.

The V call is TRBV6-5, the J call TRBJ2-7; 10 bases match TRBD1. The V gene's germline CDR1 is MNHEY and CDR2 SVGAGI. Germline trimming cut 5 bases from V and 4 bases from J; bases unmatched to any gene: 5. The CDR3 contains 14 residues. CDR3 region: CASSNRGQGYEQYF. The CDR3 DNA reads TGTGCCAGCAGTAACCGGGGACAGGGGTACGAGCAGTACTTC.

Ten or more counts support this clone. The genes are TRBV14 and TRBJ2-5; the D gene is possibly TRBD2 (5 bases). The CDR3 is 15 amino acids. The V gene's germline CDR1 is SGHDN and CDR2 FVKESK. The V and J ends lost 4 bases and 0 bases respectively, with 12 bases between them. In DNA form, the CDR3 reads TGTGCCAGCAGCCGTCACGGGGTCTACCAAGAGACCCAGTACTTC. Protein product: CASSRHGVYQETQYF.

V is TRBV27 and J is TRBJ2-7; 7 bases are shared with TRBD2. CDR1 is MNHEY and CDR2 is SMNVEV in the germline V gene (reference sequence). The CDR3 is 15 residues long. With 5 bases clipped from V and 2 bases from J, the junction kept 9 bases outside the gene matches. The CDR3 DNA sequence: TGTGCCAGCAGTAGCCGCGCTAGCGGACCCTACGAGCAGTACTTC. Amino acid sequence: CASSSRASGPYEQYF.

This clone was picked up a small number of times. This sequence joins TRBV4-1 and TRBJ1-6; maybe TRBD1 (6 bases). Trimming removed 0 bases from V and 6 bases from J, with 21 bases in between. CDR1 MGHRA and CDR2 YSYEKL come from the germline V gene. CDR3 length: 19 amino acids. The CDR3 is CASSQDLFGLIRGNSPLHF. As DNA, the CDR3 is TGCGCCAGCAGCCAAGATCTTTTTGGTCTGATCAGGGGTAATTCACCCCTCCACTTT.

CDR3 sequence (DNA): TGCAGCGCCCGAGGGGGTTGGTCCTACAATGAGCAGTTCTTC. This encodes CSARGGWSYNEQFF. The chain carries TRBV29-1 and TRBJ2-1, with a weak D call TRBD1 (6 bases). Trimming pared 7 bases from V and 1 base from J, leaving 14 bases between. The V gene's germline CDR1 is SQVTM and CDR2 ANQGSEA. The CDR3 runs to 14 residues.

J is TRBJ1-5 and V is TRBV27, with D possibly TRBD1 on 6 matching bases. V was shortened by 2 bases and J by 4 bases, with 12 bases between the two germline ends. This CDR3 has 15 residues. Germline CDR1 reads MNHEY; CDR2 reads SMNVEV (reference sequence). The CDR3, as DNA: TGTGCCAGCAGTTTACAGGGGAGATGGAATCAGCCCCAGCATTTT. Its protein product is CASSLQGRWNQPQHF.

This chain links TRBV28 with TRBJ2-2; D may match TRBD1 or TRBD2 (5 bases each). There are 15 residues in the CDR3. Trimming cost V 8 bases and J 5 bases, with 18 bases left between them. The V gene's germline CDR1 is MDHEN and CDR2 SYDVKM. CDR3 sequence: CASVDSLWGTGELFF. The CDR3 nucleotides are TGTGCCAGCGTAGACAGCCTCTGGGGGACCGGGGAGCTGTTTTTT.

The chain recombines TRBV10-2 with TRBJ1-5, with D perhaps TRBD1 (5 bases). This CDR3 has 15 residues. V was cut by 3 bases and J by 7 bases, with 16 bases left in between. Germline CDR1 and CDR2: WSHSY and SAAADI. The CDR3 bases are TGCGCCAGCAGTGAAGACAGTGGGGTGGAACAGCCCCAGCATTTT. Translation: CASSEDSGVEQPQHF.

This clone is a singleton in its sample. This chain connects TRBV6-5 to TRBJ1-1; TRBD1 is a possible D gene (6 bases). The V gene's germline CDR1 is MNHEY and CDR2 SVGAGI. The CDR3 is 14 amino acids. Trimming took off 3 bases at V and 5 bases at J, with 13 bases between the two ends. CDR3 DNA sequence: TGTGCCAGCAGTTATTCCGGGGGCGAGACTGAAGCTTTCTTT. As protein: CASSYSGGETEAFF.

This chain uses TRBV7-2 with TRBJ2-7; 7 bases map to TRBD2. CDR3 length: 15 residues. Germline V lookup: CDR1 SGHTA, CDR2 FQGNSA. The ends lost 5 bases at V and 3 bases at J; junction bases unmatched: 10. For the CDR3, the DNA is TGTGCCAGCAGCGTCACTAGCGACCGAATCTACGAGCAGTACTTC. Translating gives CASSVTSDRIYEQYF.

The chain is built from TRBV6-6 and TRBJ1-2; unclear D gene. The V and J ends lost 2 bases and 1 base respectively, with 11 bases between them. Germline lookup yields CDR1 MNHNY and CDR2 SVGAGI (reference sequence). This CDR3 has 15 residues. The CDR3 loop reads CASSYTRSDNYGYTF. Written as DNA, the CDR3 is TGTGCCAGCAGTTACACACGCAGCGATAACTATGGCTACACCTTC.

The V call is TRBV6-1, the J call TRBJ2-7; no reliable D call. The CDR3 is 14 residues long. V was clipped by 2 bases and J by 6 bases, with 14 bases between them. CDR1 MNHNS and CDR2 SASEGT come from the germline V gene. CDR3 coding DNA: TGTGCCAGCAGTGAAAACCCAAAGGGCGTCGAGCAGTACTTC. This codes for CASSENPKGVEQYF.

V usage is TRBV11-3 and J usage is TRBJ2-3, with D hard to call. Deletions cut 5 bases from V and 6 bases from J, with 12 bases between. Germline-derived CDR1 and CDR2 are SGHNT and YENEEA. The CDR3 length is 13 residues. Written as DNA, the CDR3 is TGTGCCAGCAGCCCACCACAGTCCGATACGCAGTATTTT. This translates into CASSPPQSDTQYF.

The chain links TRBV5-1 to TRBJ2-7; 7 bases line up with TRBD2. This CDR3 has 13 residues. Germline assignment: CDR1 SGHRS and CDR2 YFSETQ. V was clipped by 4 bases and J by 2 bases; unmatched bases: 3. CDR3 DNA: TGCGCCAGCAGCAGACTAGCCCCCTACGAGCAGTACTTC. It specifies CASSRLAPYEQYF.

This clone was seen a handful of times. The gene calls are TRBV28 and TRBJ1-1; D is unclear. V was shortened by 6 bases and J by 3 bases, with 14 bases between the two germline ends. This CDR3 contains 14 residues. Per the germline V gene, CDR1 is MDHEN and CDR2 is SYDVKM. The CDR3 loop is CASRRLDVYTEAFF. In nucleotides, the CDR3 is TGTGCCAGCAGGAGGTTGGATGTTTACACTGAAGCTTTCTTT. The variable domain in full, completed from reference TRBV28 and TRBJ1-1, reads DVKVTQSSRYLVKRTGEKVFLECVQDMDHENMFWYRQDPGLGLRLIYFSYDVKMKEKGDIPEGYSVSREKKERFSLILESASTNQTSMYLCASRRLDVYTEAFFGQGTRLTVV.